This T cell receptor beta chain was captured in a study of monozygotic twins with inflammatory bowel disease. The CDR3 contains 18 residues. Germline V gives CDR1 LGHNA, CDR2 YNFKEQ. No DNA is given; TCRdb re-called the 5' RACE reads and lists each CDR3 protein once. This sample's clone table lists around 380,000 distinct CDR3 sequences. The J gene is TRBJ2-5, the V gene TRBV4-2; TCRdb calls TRBD2, which cannot be checked without DNA. Material: blood. The clonotype was recovered from a human donor with ulcerative colitis or Crohn's disease, or a healthy co-twin of an affected twin (not recorded which). The CDR3 reads CASSPLVGAEAYQETQYF.